Given below is one T cell receptor beta chain in context. This clone was seen only once. It lacks a known antigen. One base away there is no much larger clone; base qualities are not given. The sample originates from a study of blood T cell repertoires in COVID-19 (TCRdb year 2020). Regarding the research as a whole: The collaborator samples originated in the United States, Italy and Spain and spanned the acute and convalescent phases of COVID-19. The repertoires were released in a freely available public database meant as a resource for research on the immune response to SARS-CoV-2. The material from the prospective study consisted of cDNA or gDNA derived from T cells, B-cell-depleted T cells, or PBMCs. Where available, HLA class I and class II types were obtained from metadata supplied by the sample provider rather than from assay-based typing. Sample metadata almost always included a de-identified subject ID, COVID-19 status, age in years and sex. The samples were drawn from two sources: the first 160 participants of the ongoing ImmuneRACE study, and some 1,300 subjects contributed by 6 global collaborators. Subjects who had been exposed to COVID-19, were actively infected with it, or had recovered from it provided the deeply sampled blood TCRbeta repertoires that made up the dataset. The study at large found these results: How much clinical and demographic metadata was included differed by source and by participant, and the metadata was provided uncurated.

One collaborating source in Seattle enrolled patients while the patients were actively infected and followed the patients over time throughout the course of disease. Collaborating institutions collected whole blood in K2EDTA tubes following their own protocols. For TCRbeta analysis, collaborator samples were shipped as frozen whole blood, as isolated PBMCs, or as DNA extracted from either sample type. Including the terminal cysteine and phenylalanine, the CDR3 comprises 12 residues. CDR3 DNA is the only sequence kept; it has 36 bases, read in frame from the first base. CDR1 and CDR2, looked up from the germline V gene, are MNHEY and SVGAGI. For this chain, trimming is 5 bases at the V end and 5 bases at the J end, and the number of junction bases without a gene match is 3. TCRbeta CDR3 regions were amplified from genomic DNA using the immunoSEQ Assay, a bias-controlled multiplex PCR. Per the source publication's procedure: The number of nucleated cells in each sample was estimated from the amplification of reference gene primers within the assay. To quantify the absolute abundance of each unique TCRbeta CDR3 rearrangement, sequence reads were collapsed and filtered. For each sample, productive Simpson clonality was calculated as the square root of Simpson's diversity index over productive rearrangements. TCRdb holds this immuneACCESS table with in-frame rearrangements only. Some clones are missing; in checked studies, unresolved V genes explain under half, and the rest has no known cause. V, J and clone size are those of that table, while D and trimming were read from the DNA. The sample yields fewer than 300,000 clones; approximately 83% were counted once. Less than 20% of the sample lies in the top ten.

This TCR was sampled from a person between 65 and 79 years old with COVID-19, enrolled during active disease. The rearranged segments are TRBV6-5 and TRBJ2-7; the junction holds 7 bases that match TRBD1. Specimen: peripheral blood. In nucleotides, the sequence is TGTGCCAGCAGTACAGGGGCCCACGAGCAGTACTTC. Translated, it reads CASSTGAHEQYF.